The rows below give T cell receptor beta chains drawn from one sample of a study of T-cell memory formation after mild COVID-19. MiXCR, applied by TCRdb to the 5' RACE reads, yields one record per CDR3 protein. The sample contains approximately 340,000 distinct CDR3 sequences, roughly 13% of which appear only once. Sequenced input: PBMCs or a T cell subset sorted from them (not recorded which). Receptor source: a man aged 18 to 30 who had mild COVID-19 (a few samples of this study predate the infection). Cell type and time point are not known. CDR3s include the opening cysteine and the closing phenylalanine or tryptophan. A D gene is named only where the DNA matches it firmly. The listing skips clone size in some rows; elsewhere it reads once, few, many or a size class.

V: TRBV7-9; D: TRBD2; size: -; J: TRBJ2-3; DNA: TGTGCCAGCAGCTCGGATAGCGGGTCCACAGATACGCAGTATTTT; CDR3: CASSSDSGSTDTQYF
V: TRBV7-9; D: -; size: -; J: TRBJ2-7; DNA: TGTGCCAGCAGCGGAGCTCCTAGGTACGAGCAGTACTTC; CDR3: CASSGAPRYEQYF
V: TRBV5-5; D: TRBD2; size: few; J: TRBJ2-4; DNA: TGTGCCAGCAGGCTTACTAGCGGGGGGAACATTCAGTACTTC; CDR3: CASRLTSGGNIQYF
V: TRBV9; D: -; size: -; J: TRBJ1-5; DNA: TGTGCCAGCAGCGACGGAGGGCGGAATCAGCCCCAGCATTTT; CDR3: CASSDGGRNQPQHF
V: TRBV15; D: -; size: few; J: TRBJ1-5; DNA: TGTGCCACCAGCAGAGATCGGCATAGCAATCAGCCCCAGCATTTT; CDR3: CATSRDRHSNQPQHF
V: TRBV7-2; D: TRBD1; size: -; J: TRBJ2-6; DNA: TGTGCCAGCAGCTTGCCGACAAAGGGGGCAGCACGCTCTGGGGCCAACGTCCTGACTTTC; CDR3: CASSLPTKGAARSGANVLTF
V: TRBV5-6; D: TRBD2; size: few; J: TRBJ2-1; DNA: TGTGCCAGCAGCGTGGGACTAGACAATGAGCAGTTCTTC; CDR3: CASSVGLDNEQFF
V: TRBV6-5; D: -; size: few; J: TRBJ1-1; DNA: TGTGCCAGCAGTTACGGAGGGGTTGGACAGTCTGAAGCTTTCTTT; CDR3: CASSYGGVGQSEAFF
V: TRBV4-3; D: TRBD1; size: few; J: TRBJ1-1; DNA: TGCGCCAGCAGCCAAGGTGCGGGACAGGCGGTTATGGCTGAAGCTTTCTTT; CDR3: CASSQGAGQAVMAEAFF
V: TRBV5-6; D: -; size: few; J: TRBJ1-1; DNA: TGTGCCAGCAGCTTGTTTCATGTTACAGGGACATTCTTT; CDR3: CASSLFHVTGTFF
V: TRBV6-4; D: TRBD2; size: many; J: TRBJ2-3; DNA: TGTGCCAGCAGTGACTCGCGGGGGGGCACAGATACGCAGTATTTT; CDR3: CASSDSRGGTDTQYF
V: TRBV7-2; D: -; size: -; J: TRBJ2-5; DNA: TGTGCCAGCAGCCAATACGGGGGAAGGGAGACCCAGTACTTC; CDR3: CASSQYGGRETQYF
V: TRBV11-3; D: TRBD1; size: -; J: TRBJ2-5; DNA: TGTGCCAGCAGCTGGGGGACAGATCAAGAGACCCAGTACTTC; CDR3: CASSWGTDQETQYF
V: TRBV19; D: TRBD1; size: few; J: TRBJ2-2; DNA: TGTGCCAGTAGTCAGACAGGGATTCGCACCGGGGAGCTGTTTTTT; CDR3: CASSQTGIRTGELFF
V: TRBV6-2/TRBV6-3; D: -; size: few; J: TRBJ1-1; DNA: TGTGCCAGCAGTTACCGCGGCCCTGGGAGCACTGAAGCTTTCTTT; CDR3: CASSYRGPGSTEAFF
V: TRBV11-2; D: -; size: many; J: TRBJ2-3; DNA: TGTGCCAGCAGCTCAGAATGGATTACGCAGTATTTT; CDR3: CASSSEWITQYF
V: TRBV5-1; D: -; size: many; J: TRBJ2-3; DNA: TGCGCCAGCAGCACTCCGAGGGGAGATACGCAGTATTTT; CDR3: CASSTPRGDTQYF
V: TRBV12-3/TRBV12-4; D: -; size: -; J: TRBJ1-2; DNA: TGTGCCAGCACCTCCCCAGGGAAGCTGGGCTACACCTTC; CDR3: CASTSPGKLGYTF
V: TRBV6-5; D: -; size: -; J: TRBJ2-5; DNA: TGTGCCAGCAGGACCTCACTAGCCGTGTCGACCCAGTACTTC; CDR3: CASRTSLAVSTQYF
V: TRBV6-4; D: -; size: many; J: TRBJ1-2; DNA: TGTGCCAGCAGTTCGGACAGCTATGGCTACACCTTC; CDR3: CASSSDSYGYTF
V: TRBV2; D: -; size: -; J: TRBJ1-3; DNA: TGTGCCAGCAGGGGGACTGGAAACACCATATATTTT; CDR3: CASRGTGNTIYF
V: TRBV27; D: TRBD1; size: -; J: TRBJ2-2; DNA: TGTGCCAGCAGTTTTGGGACAGGGGCAATCGGGGAGCTGTTTTTT; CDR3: CASSFGTGAIGELFF
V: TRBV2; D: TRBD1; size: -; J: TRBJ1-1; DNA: TGTGCTGGGACAGGGGAAATGAACACTGAAGCTTTCTTT; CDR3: CAGTGEMNTEAFF
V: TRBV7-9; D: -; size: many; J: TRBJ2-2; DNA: TGTGCCAGCATAGTCACCGGGGAGCTGTTTTTT; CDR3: CASIVTGELFF
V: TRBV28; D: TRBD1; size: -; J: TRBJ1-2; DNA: TGTGCCAGCAGAACAGGGGGCAGGGATGGCTACACCTTC; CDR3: CASRTGGRDGYTF
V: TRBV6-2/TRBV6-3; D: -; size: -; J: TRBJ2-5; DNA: TGTGCCAGCAGTGACATACAAGAGACCCAGTACTTC; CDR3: CASSDIQETQYF
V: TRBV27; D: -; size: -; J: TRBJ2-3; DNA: TGTGCCAGCAGTACTACACCCAGGCATTCTAGCACAGATACGCAGTATTTT; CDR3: CASSTTPRHSSTDTQYF
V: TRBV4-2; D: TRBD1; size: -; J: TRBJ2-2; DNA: TGTGCCAGCAGCCAAGCGGGACAGGCGAACACCGGGGAGCTGTTTTTT; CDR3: CASSQAGQANTGELFF
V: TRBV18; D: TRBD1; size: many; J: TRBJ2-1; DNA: TGTGCCAGCTCACCCGACAGGGGCCATGAGCAGTTCTTC; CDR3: CASSPDRGHEQFF
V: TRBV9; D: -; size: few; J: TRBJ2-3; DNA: TGTGCCAGCAGCCCACTCAGTCAGGAGACAGATACGCAGTATTTT; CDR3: CASSPLSQETDTQYF
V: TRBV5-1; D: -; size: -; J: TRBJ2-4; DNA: TGCGCCAGCGGACTCGGGACCACAAACATTCAGTACTTC; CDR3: CASGLGTTNIQYF
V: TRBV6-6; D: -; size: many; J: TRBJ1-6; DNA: TGTGCCAGCAGTGCCGACAGTTCACCCCTCCACTTT; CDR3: CASSADSSPLHF
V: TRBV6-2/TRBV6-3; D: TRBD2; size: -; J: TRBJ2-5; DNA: TGTGCCAGCAGCCCCACGCGGGAGTTGTTTGAGACCCAGTACTTC; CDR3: CASSPTRELFETQYF